Following are 5 T cell receptor beta chains from one sample sequenced in a study of technical replicates of blood from several donors. Assay used: immunoSEQ multiplex PCR; TCRdb lists only in-frame clones, some missing. The sample records 70,000 to 90,000 clones, around 94% being singletons. The material sequenced was T cells isolated from PBMCs. The receptors derive from a human donor in good health.

In its sample, this clone was seen once. The gene calls are TRBV6-6 and TRBJ2-3; 10 bases are a match to TRBD1. Germline CDR1 is MNHNY and CDR2 is SVGAGI (reference sequence). The ends lost 0 bases at V and 2 bases at J; junction bases unmatched: 2. The CDR3 runs 16 residues. The CDR3 loop reads CASSYSGTGDTDTQYF. The CDR3 coding sequence is TGTGCCAGCAGTTACTCCGGGACAGGGGACACAGATACGCAGTATTTT.

The V call is TRBV10-1, the J call TRBJ2-3; the D gene is possibly TRBD2 (5 bases). This CDR3 spans 12 amino acids. V was trimmed by 8 bases and J by 6 bases, leaving 12 bases between them. Per the germline V gene, CDR1 is WNHNN and CDR2 is SYGVQD (reference sequence). The chain's CDR3 is CASSPGIDTQYF. CDR3 coding DNA: TGCGCCAGCTCCCCCGGGATTGATACGCAGTATTTT.

This chain connects TRBV11-2 to TRBJ2-5; 8 nucleotides agree with TRBD1. The germline CDR1 and CDR2 sequences are SGHAT and FQNNGV. The CDR3 sequence is 15 residues long. Trimming cost V 1 base and J 4 bases; bases outside gene matches: 5. The DNA of the CDR3 is TGTGCCAGCAGCTTAGGATCGGACAGGGCAGAGACCCAGTACTTC. This encodes CASSLGSDRAETQYF.

This chain links TRBV6-5 with TRBJ1-4, with a weak D call TRBD1 (6 bases). The CDR3 sequence is 15 residues long. Trimming pared 4 bases from V and 3 bases from J, leaving 12 bases between. Germline V gives CDR1 MNHEY, CDR2 SVGAGI. The CDR3 DNA sequence: TGTGCCAGCAGTTCCCTTTCAGGGGCTAATGAAAAACTGTTTTTT. Encoded protein: CASSSLSGANEKLFF.

The chain employs TRBV7-2 and TRBJ2-7; D perhaps matches TRBD2 (5 bases). This CDR3 has 14 amino acids. The ends were cut back, 2 bases at V and 3 bases at J, with 11 bases in the middle. CDR1 SGHTA and CDR2 FQGNSA come from the germline V gene. The CDR3 coding sequence is TGTGCCAGCAGCTTAATCGGTAGCGACTACGAGCAGTACTTC. It encodes CASSLIGSDYEQYF. Variable domain in full (rest from reference TRBV7-2 and TRBJ2-7): GAGVSQSPSNKVTEKGKDVELRCDPISGHTALYWYRQSLGQGLEFLIYFQGNSAPDKSGLPSDRFSAERTGGSVSTLTIQRTQQEDSAVYLCASSLIGSDYEQYFGPGTRLTVT.